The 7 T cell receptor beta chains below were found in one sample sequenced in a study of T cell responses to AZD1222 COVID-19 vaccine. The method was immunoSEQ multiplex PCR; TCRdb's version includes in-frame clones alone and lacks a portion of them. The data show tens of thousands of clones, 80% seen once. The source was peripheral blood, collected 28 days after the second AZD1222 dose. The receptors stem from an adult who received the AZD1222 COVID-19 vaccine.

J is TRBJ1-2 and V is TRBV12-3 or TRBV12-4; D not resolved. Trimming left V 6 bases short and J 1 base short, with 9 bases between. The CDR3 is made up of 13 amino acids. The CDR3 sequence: CASRPSRNYGYTF. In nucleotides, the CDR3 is TGTGCCAGCAGACCTAGCCGTAACTATGGCTACACCTTC.

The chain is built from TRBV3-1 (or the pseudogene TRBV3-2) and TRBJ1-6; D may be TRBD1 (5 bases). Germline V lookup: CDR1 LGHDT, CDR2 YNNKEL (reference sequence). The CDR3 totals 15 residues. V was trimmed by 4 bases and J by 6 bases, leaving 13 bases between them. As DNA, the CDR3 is TGTGCCAGCAGCCGTACAGGAGATGGTAATTCACCCCTCCACTTT. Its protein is CASSRTGDGNSPLHF.

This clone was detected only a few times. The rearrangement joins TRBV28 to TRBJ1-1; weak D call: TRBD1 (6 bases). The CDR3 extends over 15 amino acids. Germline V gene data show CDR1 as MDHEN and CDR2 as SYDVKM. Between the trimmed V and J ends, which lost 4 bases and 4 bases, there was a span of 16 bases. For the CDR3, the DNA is TGTGCCAGCAGTTACCCCGGAGGGGGAGGCACTGAAGCTTTCTTT. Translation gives CASSYPGGGGTEAFF.

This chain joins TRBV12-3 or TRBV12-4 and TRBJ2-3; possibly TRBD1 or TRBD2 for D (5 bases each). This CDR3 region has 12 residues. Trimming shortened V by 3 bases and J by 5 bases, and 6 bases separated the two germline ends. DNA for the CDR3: TGTGCCAGCAGTTTGAGGGGAGATACGCAGTATTTT. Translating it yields CASSLRGDTQYF.

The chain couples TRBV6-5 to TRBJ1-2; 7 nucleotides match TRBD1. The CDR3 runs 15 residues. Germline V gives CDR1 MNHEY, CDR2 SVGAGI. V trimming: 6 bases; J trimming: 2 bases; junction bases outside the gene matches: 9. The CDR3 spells CASRGMGQYNYGYTF. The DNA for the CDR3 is TGTGCCAGCAGGGGGATGGGACAGTACAACTATGGCTACACCTTC.

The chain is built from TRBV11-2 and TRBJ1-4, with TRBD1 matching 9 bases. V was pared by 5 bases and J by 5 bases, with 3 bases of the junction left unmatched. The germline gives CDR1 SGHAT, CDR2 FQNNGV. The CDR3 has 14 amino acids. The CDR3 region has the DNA TGTGCCAGCAGCGTGGGACAGGGAAATGAAAAACTGTTTTTT. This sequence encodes CASSVGQGNEKLFF.

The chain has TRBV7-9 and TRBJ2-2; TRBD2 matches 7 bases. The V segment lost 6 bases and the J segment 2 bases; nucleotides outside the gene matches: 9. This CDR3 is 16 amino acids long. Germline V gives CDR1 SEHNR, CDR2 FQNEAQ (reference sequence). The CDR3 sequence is CASRGGAPTNTGELFF. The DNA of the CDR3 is TGTGCCAGCAGGGGAGGGGCCCCTACCAACACCGGGGAGCTGTTTTTT.